This T cell receptor (beta chain) was retrieved from a study of blood T cell repertoires in COVID-19 (dated by TCRdb to 2018 to 2021). Regarding the complete study: Samples covering the acute and convalescent phases of COVID-19 were provided by collaborators in the United States, Italy and Spain. The prospective study material was composed of cDNA or gDNA derived from T cells, B-cell-depleted T cells, or PBMCs. Subjects who had been exposed to COVID-19, were actively infected with it, or had recovered from it provided the deeply sampled blood TCRbeta repertoires that made up the dataset. The repertoires were released in a freely available public database meant as a resource for research on the immune response to SARS-CoV-2. The samples were drawn from the first 160 participants of the ongoing ImmuneRACE study and from more than 1,000 subjects provided by 6 global collaborators. Sample metadata almost always included a de-identified subject ID, COVID-19 status, age in years and sex. HLA class I and class II types, where available, came from metadata supplied by the sample provider rather than from assay-based typing. Results the study describes overall, beyond this receptor: The amount of clinical and demographic metadata varied by source and participant and was provided uncurated.

One collaborating source in Seattle enrolled patients while the patients were actively infected and followed the patients over time throughout the course of disease. Collaborating institutions collected whole blood in K2EDTA tubes following their own protocols. For TCRbeta analysis, collaborators shipped samples in one of three forms: frozen whole blood, isolated PBMCs, or DNA extracted from either of those sample types. The junction carries 8 bases between V and J, which are trimmed by 1 base and 7 bases respectively. Reading from cysteine to phenylalanine, the CDR3 counts 12 amino acids. Only CDR3 DNA remains: 36 bases, in frame from the first base. The germline V gene (reference sequence) provides CDR1 GTSNPN and CDR2 SVGIG. In the case of this clone: There is no known antigen for this receptor. Base qualities are not provided; no much larger clone lies one nucleotide away.

TCRbeta CDR3 regions were amplified from genomic DNA using the immunoSEQ Assay, a bias-controlled multiplex PCR. From the authors' description of their analysis: Within the assay, amplification of reference gene primers was used to estimate how many nucleated cells each sample contained. To quantify the absolute abundance of each unique TCRbeta CDR3 rearrangement, sequence reads were collapsed and filtered. Productive Simpson clonality was computed per sample as the square root of Simpson's diversity index over productive rearrangements. TCRdb provides this immuneACCESS table in a form limited to in-frame rearrangements. Some clones are lacking; in checked studies, under half of them reflect an unresolved V gene, and why the rest are absent is not known. V and J calls and clone size are copied from that table; D and trimming were computed from the DNA. Across this sample there are about 480,000 clones, with around 90% seen only once. The biggest ten clones account for 7.8% of the sample.

The clonotype originates from a woman between 50 and 59 years old with COVID-19, enrolled during active disease. The receptor chain draws on TRBV30 and TRBJ1-5; a confident D gene designation cannot be given. Sequenced input: peripheral blood. The nucleotides are TGTGCCTGGAGTGCCGGCGGCCAGCCCCAGCATTTT. The resulting protein is CAWSAGGQPQHF.